One sample yielded the 26 T cell receptor beta chains listed below, sequenced in a study of cytomegalovirus exposure and HLA in healthy donors. In the PCR, 60 Vbeta and 13 Jbeta primers were used. Data came from immunoSEQ multiplex PCR; TCRdb stores just in-frame clones and leaves some out. The profile shows some 59,000 clones, more than 70% of them singletons. Material for sequencing was PBMCs. The receptors come from a woman aged 18-29 years in good health and CMV-seronegative.

In its sample, this clone was seen a few times. The chain is built from TRBV5-8 and TRBJ1-1; the D is unclear. The germline CDR1 and CDR2 sequences are SGHTS and YDEGEE. CDR3 length: 15 residues. The V gene lost 2 bases and the J gene lost 1 base, with 12 bases spanning the gap. The CDR3 DNA reads as TGTGCCAGCAGCTTTGCGACTGCCAAGAACACTGAAGCTTTCTTT. Translating it yields CASSFATAKNTEAFF.

This clone was found once. This chain joins TRBV18 and TRBJ2-7, with 8 bases lining up with TRBD1. This CDR3 is 13 amino acids long. After removal of 6 bases from V and 3 bases from J, the junction contained 4 bases not matched to a gene. CDR1 is KGHSH and CDR2 is LQKENI in the germline V gene. CDR3 bases: TGTGCCAGCTCTCAGGGACAGGACTACGAGCAGTACTTC. This gives the protein CASSQGQDYEQYF.

This sequence joins TRBV5-6 and TRBJ1-2; tentative D call: TRBD1 (5 bases). The V end was cut by 4 bases, the J end by 7 bases, with 14 bases between. CDR1 SGHDT and CDR2 YYEEEE come from the germline V gene. The CDR3 sequence is 13 residues long. In DNA form, the CDR3 reads TGTGCCAGCAGCCCCGGCGACAGCTCTGGCTACACCTTC. As protein: CASSPGDSSGYTF.

The chain couples TRBV13 to TRBJ2-2; the D gene is possibly TRBD1 (5 bases). V lost 0 bases and J 0 bases, leaving 8 bases between the germline ends. The germline gives CDR1 PRHDT, CDR2 FYEKMQ (reference sequence). CDR3 length: 16 residues. Here the CDR3 DNA reads TGTGCCAGCAGCTTAGGCGACAGCCCGAACACCGGGGAGCTGTTTTTT. Residues: CASSLGDSPNTGELFF. Filled out from reference TRBV13 and TRBJ2-2, the complete variable domain reads AAGVIQSPRHLIKEKRETATLKCYPIPRHDTVYWYQQGPGQDPQFLISFYEKMQSDKGSIPDRFSAQQFSDYHSELNMSSLELGDSALYFCASSLGDSPNTGELFFGEGSRLTVL.

J is TRBJ1-2 and V is TRBV30; 12 bases align to TRBD1. V lost 5 bases and J lost 0; bases outside the gene matches: 7. The length of the CDR3 is 16 residues. Germline assignment: CDR1 GTSNPN and CDR2 SVGIG (reference sequence). The CDR3 sequence: CAWRGDRGQANYGYTF. CDR3 DNA: TGTGCCTGGCGGGGGGACAGGGGGCAAGCTAACTATGGCTACACCTTC. Together with reference TRBV30 and TRBJ1-2, the CDR3 gives the full variable domain: SQTIHQWPATLVQPVGSPLSLECTVEGTSNPNLYWYRQAAGRGLQLLFYSVGIGQISSEVPQNLSASRPQDRQFILSSKKLLLSDSGFYLCAWRGDRGQANYGYTFGSGTRLTVV.

The V gene is TRBV28, the J gene TRBJ1-5; possibly TRBD1 for D (5 bases). The germline V gene has CDR1 MDHEN and CDR2 SYDVKM. The length of the CDR3 is 15 residues. Trimming removed 5 bases from V and 0 bases from J, with 11 bases in between. The CDR3 nucleotides read TGTGCCAGCAGTCCAACCAGGGATAGCAATCAGCCCCAGCATTTT. Its translation: CASSPTRDSNQPQHF.

The chain joins TRBV5-6 to TRBJ2-3; tentative D call: TRBD1 (5 bases). Germline V lookup: CDR1 SGHDT, CDR2 YYEEEE. The CDR3 totals 14 residues. The V and J ends lost 6 bases and 4 bases respectively, with 15 bases between them. The CDR3 DNA is TGTGCCAGCATCATTTGGCAGGGTTCAGATACGCAGTATTTT. Protein sequence: CASIIWQGSDTQYF.

In this sample, this clone turned up once. The rearrangement uses TRBV28 and TRBJ2-7; D gene uncertain. This CDR3 comprises 16 residues. With 6 bases removed from V and 0 bases from J, the gap between germline ends came to 18 bases. Germline V gene lookup returns CDR1 MDHEN and CDR2 SYDVKM. The CDR3 is CASSSFEAINSYEQYF. As DNA, the CDR3 is TGTGCCAGCAGCTCCTTCGAAGCTATCAACTCCTACGAGCAGTACTTC.

V usage is TRBV5-1 and J usage is TRBJ2-7; 8 bases map to TRBD1. Germline V gene data show CDR1 as SGHRS and CDR2 as YFSETQ. V lost 4 bases and J lost 2; bases outside the gene matches: 5. CDR3 length: 14 residues. As DNA, the CDR3 is TGCGCCAGCAGCGCAGGACAGGGCACCTACGAGCAGTACTTC. This codes for CASSAGQGTYEQYF. Full variable domain (remainder filled in from reference TRBV5-1 and TRBJ2-7): KAGVTQTPRYLIKTRGQQVTLSCSPISGHRSVSWYQQTPGQGLQFLFEYFSETQRNKGNFPGRFSGRQFSNSRSEMNVSTLELGDSALYLCASSAGQGTYEQYFGPGTRLTVT.

This clone has a handful of counts. This rearrangement joins TRBV20-1 to TRBJ2-7; TRBD1 is a possible D gene (6 bases). The CDR3 has 11 residues. Between the trimmed V and J ends, which lost 0 bases and 6 bases, there was a span of 6 bases. Germline lookup yields CDR1 DFQATT and CDR2 SNEGSKA (reference sequence). CDR3 residues: CSAREGGEQYF. Here the CDR3 DNA reads TGCAGTGCTAGAGAAGGGGGCGAGCAGTACTTC.

The chain joins TRBV6-1 to TRBJ2-1; 9 bases are shared with TRBD2. CDR1 is MNHNS, CDR2 SASEGT, per germline. V was pared by 6 bases and J by 4 bases, with 4 bases of the junction left unmatched. This CDR3 has 14 amino acids. CDR3 amino acids: CASRLAGEYNEQFF. CDR3 sequence (DNA): TGTGCCAGCAGGTTAGCGGGAGAGTACAATGAGCAGTTCTTC.

The CDR3 sequence: CASSLKGAGWYGYTF. The CDR3 DNA is TGTGCCAGCAGTTTAAAGGGGGCAGGATGGTATGGCTACACCTTC. The chain has TRBV28 and TRBJ1-2, with TRBD1 matching over 7 bases. J lost 5 bases, V lost 2 bases, and 8 bases had no gene match. Looked up from germline, CDR1 is MDHEN and CDR2 is SYDVKM. The CDR3 runs 15 residues.

This clone showed up just a few times. This sequence joins TRBV5-6 and TRBJ2-1; D gene ambiguous. The CDR3 loop spans 11 amino acids. Trimming shortened V by 4 bases and J by 9 bases, and 8 bases separated the two germline ends. Per germline, CDR1 SGHDT and CDR2 YYEEEE. For the CDR3, the DNA is TGTGCCAGCAGCGTTAGTATTGAGCAGTTCTTC. It translates to CASSVSIEQFF.

The chain has TRBV11-3 and TRBJ2-1; possibly TRBD1 for D (6 bases). The CDR3 is 17 amino acids. CDR1 and CDR2 from the germline V gene are SGHNT and YENEEA. V shed 0 bases and J shed 7 bases, with 19 bases lying between them. The chain's CDR3 is CASSLESWDDRSNEQFF. Written as DNA, the CDR3 is TGTGCCAGCAGCTTAGAGAGCTGGGATGACAGGTCGAATGAGCAGTTCTTC.

This clone showed up just once. The V call is TRBV9, the J call TRBJ2-5, with TRBD1 matching 8 bases. Germline V gene lookup returns CDR1 SGDLS and CDR2 YYNGEE. The CDR3 loop spans 13 amino acids. V shed 3 bases and J 4 bases; nucleotides not matched to a gene: 2. Here the CDR3 reads CASSGGQGETQYF. The CDR3 DNA reads as TGTGCCAGCAGCGGCGGACAGGGAGAGACCCAGTACTTC.

The rearrangement joins TRBV7-9 to TRBJ2-7, with 7 bases fitting TRBD2. The CDR3 spans 16 residues. Trimming at V came to 5 bases and at J to 3 bases, leaving 13 bases not matched to a gene. CDR1 and CDR2 from the germline V gene are SEHNR and FQNEAQ (reference sequence). The CDR3 DNA is TGTGCCAGCAGCCCCGAGTCGGGGAGGGCCTTCTACGAGCAGTACTTC. Protein: CASSPESGRAFYEQYF. The whole variable domain, remainder taken from reference TRBV7-9 and TRBJ2-7, is DTGVSQNPRHKITKRGQNVTFRCDPISEHNRLYWYRQTLGQGPEFLTYFQNEAQLEKSRLLSDRFSAERPKGSFSTLEIQRTEQGDSAMYLCASSPESGRAFYEQYFGPGTRLTVT.

The rearrangement joins TRBV6-5 to TRBJ2-1, with D tentatively TRBD2 (6 bases). Germline V CDR1 and CDR2: MNHEY, SVGAGI. There are 13 residues in the CDR3. Trimming took 1 base from V and 7 from J, leaving 8 bases between them. The DNA of the CDR3 is TGTGCCAGCAGTTACTTACGGGGGAATGAGCAGTTCTTC. Its protein is CASSYLRGNEQFF.

The V and J genes are TRBV5-1 and TRBJ2-3; 9 positions agree with TRBD1. V trimming: 8 bases; J trimming: 6 bases; junction bases outside the gene matches: 13. Germline loops: CDR1 SGHRS, CDR2 YFSETQ. This CDR3 is 15 amino acids long. The CDR3 loop is CARNPGTGRVDTQYF. The CDR3 DNA reads TGCGCCAGGAACCCCGGGACAGGGAGGGTTGATACGCAGTATTTT.

A remark on this clone: Mismatch with germline at one junction end may stem from a read error. V usage is TRBV28 and J usage is TRBJ2-7; TRBD2 matches 12 bases. Germline loops: CDR1 MDHEN, CDR2 SYDVKM. CDR3 length equals 13 residues. This CDR3 reads CAGRLAGAREQYF. The CDR3 nucleotides are TGTGCCGGCAGACTAGCGGGGGCCCGGGAGCAGTACTTC.

This chain uses TRBV10-2 with TRBJ2-1; 11 bases are a match to TRBD1. The V gene's germline CDR1 is WSHSY and CDR2 SAAADI. This CDR3 comprises 15 residues. V shed 6 bases, J shed 3 bases, and the junction held 4 bases outside the gene matches. Written as DNA, the CDR3 is TGCGCCAGCAGATCCGGGACAGGGGGCTACAATGAGCAGTTCTTC. It encodes CASRSGTGGYNEQFF.

The J gene is TRBJ2-3, the V gene TRBV18; 8 positions match TRBD2. CDR1 is KGHSH, CDR2 LQKENI, per germline. The CDR3 runs to 15 residues. With V trimmed by 4 bases and J by 3 bases, 6 bases remained unmatched. CDR3 protein: CASSRLAPQTDTQYF. In DNA, the CDR3 is TGTGCCAGCTCACGACTAGCGCCTCAGACAGATACGCAGTATTTT.

The chain joins TRBV7-6 to TRBJ1-4, with 9 bases aligning to TRBD1. The CDR3 loop spans 15 amino acids. Germline V lookup: CDR1 SGHVS, CDR2 FNYEAQ. V trimming: 3 bases; J trimming: 5 bases; junction bases outside the gene matches: 4. The CDR3 region is CASSLGTGTNEKLFF. CDR3 in DNA: TGTGCCAGCAGCTTGGGGACAGGGACAAATGAAAAACTGTTTTTT.

The chain combines TRBV7-3 with TRBJ2-2; 7 bases are a match to TRBD1. This CDR3 spans 19 amino acids. V lost 1 base and J lost 1; bases outside the gene matches: 12. Germline V CDR1 and CDR2: SGHTA, FQGTGA. Written as DNA, the CDR3 is TGTGCCAGCAGCTTAAGATGGGGGTGGGGGACAGAGAACACCGGGGAGCTGTTTTTT. Encoded protein: CASSLRWGWGTENTGELFF.

The chain recombines TRBV2 with TRBJ1-3; 7 bases line up with TRBD1. J gave up 2 bases and V 3 bases, and 4 bases lay outside the gene matches. CDR1 and CDR2 from the germline V gene are SNHLY and FYNNEI. The CDR3 is 15 amino acids. The CDR3 DNA reads TGTGCCAGCAGTGAGAACAGGGGTCCTGGAAACACCATATATTTT. Protein product: CASSENRGPGNTIYF.

The rearrangement links TRBV7-6 to TRBJ1-2, with 8 positions matching TRBD1. The CDR3 sequence is 13 residues long. Trimming removed 8 bases from V and 4 bases from J; junction bases left unmatched: 6. In germline, CDR1 is SGHVS, CDR2 FNYEAQ. The DNA of the CDR3 is TGTGCCAGCGCGGCAGGGGGCACCTATGGCTACACCTTC. Its protein is CASAAGGTYGYTF.

The J gene is TRBJ1-1, the V gene TRBV7-9; D perhaps matches TRBD1 (5 bases). Between the trimmed V and J ends, which lost 1 base and 3 bases, there was a span of 12 bases. Germline V gene data show CDR1 as SEHNR and CDR2 as FQNEAQ (reference sequence). This CDR3 spans 15 amino acids. The CDR3 DNA is TGTGCCAGCAGCTTAGGGTTGGGGGGTTACACTGAAGCTTTCTTT. It is translated as CASSLGLGGYTEAFF.